Each of the 20 T cell receptor beta chains below was sequenced from the same sample in a study of T cells after yellow fever vaccination. A single record per CDR3 protein comes from TCRdb applying MiXCR to the 5' RACE reads. The profile shows some 100,000 distinct CDR3 sequences, more than 5.5% of them singletons. The input for sequencing was CD4+ T cells sorted from PBMCs, taken roughly 47 days after the first yellow fever vaccination. Source of these receptors: a man between 18 and 35 years old who received the YFV17D yellow fever vaccine.

The table lists this clonotype with many counts. The chain employs TRBV15 and TRBJ2-3, with 9 bases identical to TRBD2. CDR1 is LNHNV and CDR2 is YYDKDF in the germline V gene (reference sequence). V shed 3 bases and J 8 bases; nucleotides not matched to a gene: 9. The CDR3 totals 15 residues. The CDR3 bases are TGTGCCACCAGCAGGCTTAGCGGGGGCCCATCTACGCAGTATTTT. Translated: CATSRLSGGPSTQYF.

This clonotype appeared many times. The V call is TRBV18, the J call TRBJ1-3; D uncertain. Between the trimmed V and J ends, which lost 3 bases and 0 bases, there was a span of 18 bases. Germline V gives CDR1 KGHSH, CDR2 LQKENI. The CDR3 is 18 amino acids. The CDR3 bases are TGTGCCAGCTCACCGAGTGGGCAGTACCATTTCTCTGGAAACACCATATATTTT. This encodes CASSPSGQYHFSGNTIYF. The full variable domain, with the rest looked up from reference TRBV18 and TRBJ1-3, is NAGVMQNPRHLVRRRGQEARLRCSPMKGHSHVYWYRQLPEEGLKFMVYLQKENIIDESGMPKERFSAEFPKEGPSILRIQQVVRGDSAAYFCASSPSGQYHFSGNTIYFGEGSWLTVV.

This clonotype appeared many times. This chain joins TRBV29-1 and TRBJ1-2; 7 bases are a match to TRBD1. The germline CDR1 and CDR2 sequences are SQVTM and ANQGSEA. The V segment lost 6 bases and the J segment 0 bases; nucleotides outside the gene matches: 4. There are 13 residues in the CDR3. CDR3 sequence (DNA): TGCAGCGTCAGGGACAGAGCTAACTATGGCTACACCTTC. It specifies CSVRDRANYGYTF.

This clonotype has ten or more counts. V is TRBV20-1 and J is TRBJ2-1, with 13 bases matching TRBD2. The CDR3 runs to 15 residues. CDR1 and CDR2 (germline): DFQATT, SNEGSKA (reference sequence). V was pared by 2 bases and J by 3 bases, with 1 base of the junction left unmatched. CDR3 sequence reads: CSARRLAGGYNEQFF. In DNA form, the CDR3 reads TGCAGTGCTAGAAGACTAGCGGGGGGCTACAATGAGCAGTTCTTC.

At least ten counts were recorded for this clonotype. The genes are TRBV7-2 and TRBJ1-1; D unresolved. V lost 2 bases to trimming and J lost 6 bases, with 7 bases between them. The V gene's germline CDR1 is SGHTA and CDR2 FQGNSA. This CDR3 comprises 12 residues. Here the CDR3 reads CASSLYGSEAFF. The CDR3 DNA reads as TGTGCCAGCAGCTTATACGGATCTGAAGCTTTCTTT. The complete variable domain, with remaining parts taken from reference TRBV7-2 and TRBJ1-1, reads GAGVSQSPSNKVTEKGKDVELRCDPISGHTALYWYRQSLGQGLEFLIYFQGNSAPDKSGLPSDRFSAERTGGSVSTLTIQRTQQEDSAVYLCASSLYGSEAFFGQGTRLTVV.

There are many counts of this clonotype. The chain combines TRBV2 with TRBJ1-2; D not certain. The CDR3 has 12 residues. The ends were cut back, 2 bases at V and 4 bases at J, with 5 bases in the middle. Germline V gives CDR1 SNHLY, CDR2 FYNNEI. CDR3 DNA sequence: TGTGCCAGCAGTGAATCCAGCTATGGCTACACCTTC. Translating gives CASSESSYGYTF.

About this clonotype itself: A read error is possible here, since a much larger clone lies one base away. The chain links TRBV6-4 to TRBJ1-1; D remains ambiguous. Germline loops: CDR1 MRHNA, CDR2 SNTAGT. V lost 2 bases and J lost 0, with 13 bases in between. The CDR3 is made up of 16 amino acids. Here the CDR3 DNA reads TGTGCCAGCAGTGACCCACTAGCGGATTTGAACACTGAAGCTTTCTTT. Residues: CASSDPLADLNTEAFF.

This clonotype was detected many times. The CDR3 reads CASSPVEGTNEQFF. The CDR3 nucleotides read TGTGCCAGCAGCCCAGTAGAGGGTACCAATGAGCAGTTCTTC. J is TRBJ2-1 and V is TRBV7-3, with a possible D match to TRBD2 (5 bases). V was pared by 5 bases and J by 6 bases, with 14 bases between. The CDR3 runs 14 residues. The germline V gene has CDR1 SGHTA and CDR2 FQGTGA.

This clonotype was recorded many times. The V and J genes are TRBV21-1 and TRBJ2-3; the table calls TRBD2, which could not be checked here. TRBV21-1 is designated a pseudogene. This CDR3 region has 14 residues. This CDR3 reads CASSRRGATDTQYF. The CDR3 DNA sequence: TGTGCCAGCAGCCGGCGGGGGGCCACAGATACGCAGTATTTT.

This clonotype was seen at least ten times. The chain combines TRBV10-3 with TRBJ2-1; TRBD1 might be the D (5 bases). Trimming took 10 bases from V and 4 from J, leaving 14 bases between them. This CDR3 region has 13 residues. Germline V CDR1 and CDR2: ENHRY, SYGVKD. CDR3 bases: TGTGCCAGCGCCAGGGCGGTTTACAATGAGCAGTTCTTC. Encoded protein: CASARAVYNEQFF.

Ten or more counts support this clonotype. The chain couples TRBV7-2 to TRBJ2-1; 7 positions match TRBD1. Germline CDR1 and CDR2: SGHTA and FQGNSA. V trimming: 0 bases; J trimming: 5 bases; junction bases outside the gene matches: 7. CDR3 size: 16 residues. This CDR3 reads CASSLALRTGDNEQFF. The CDR3 DNA reads as TGTGCCAGCAGCTTAGCGCTTAGGACAGGAGACAATGAGCAGTTCTTC.

On this clonotype itself: Just one base apart from a much larger clone, this may be a read error. J is TRBJ2-7 and V is TRBV11-2; tentative D call: TRBD2 (5 bases). Germline V gene lookup returns CDR1 SGHAT and CDR2 FQNNGV. The CDR3 loop spans 13 amino acids. CDR3 region: CASSLVGRYDQYV. CDR3 coding DNA: TGTGCCAGCAGCTTAGTTGGGAGATACGATCAGTACGTC.

This clonotype has ten or more counts. This chain links TRBV7-9 with TRBJ1-5, with a weak D call TRBD1 (5 bases). The germline V gene encodes CDR1 SEHNR and CDR2 FQNEAQ (reference sequence). V was clipped by 3 bases and J by 4 bases, with 7 bases between them. The CDR3 has 13 amino acids. The CDR3 here is CASSFGGNQPQHF. In nucleotides, the CDR3 is TGTGCCAGCAGCTTCGGGGGTAATCAGCCCCAGCATTTT. The full variable domain, completed using reference TRBV7-9 and TRBJ1-5, is DTGVSQNPRHKITKRGQNVTFRCDPISEHNRLYWYRQTLGQGPEFLTYFQNEAQLEKSRLLSDRFSAERPKGSFSTLEIQRTEQGDSAMYLCASSFGGNQPQHFGDGTRLSIL.

The table lists this clonotype with a few counts. V and J are TRBV28 and TRBJ2-2; 7 nucleotides agree with TRBD1. After removal of 10 bases from V and 5 bases from J, the junction contained 4 bases not matched to a gene. The CDR3 is 12 residues long. The germline V gene encodes CDR1 MDHEN and CDR2 SYDVKM. The CDR3 protein is CAIRQGTGELFF. CDR3 coding DNA: TGTGCCATTAGACAGGGAACCGGGGAGCTGTTTTTT.

This clonotype was found many times. V gene TRBV7-8 combines with J gene TRBJ1-3, with unresolved D. Germline CDR1 is SGHVS and CDR2 is FQNEAQ. The CDR3 is made up of 14 amino acids. V was shortened by 0 bases and J by 0 bases, with 3 bases between the two germline ends. The chain's CDR3 is CASSLAVSGNTIYF. The DNA for the CDR3 is TGTGCCAGCAGCTTAGCTGTCTCTGGAAACACCATATATTTT.

This clonotype was seen a few times. This chain uses TRBV7-2 with TRBJ2-3; weak D call: TRBD2 (6 bases). The CDR3 runs 14 residues. V dropped 7 bases and J dropped 5 bases, with 16 bases sitting between them. Germline CDR1 SGHTA, CDR2 FQGNSA. CDR3 loop: CASTKGRRGDTQYF. The CDR3 DNA reads as TGTGCCAGCACCAAGGGGAGGCGGGGAGATACGCAGTATTTT.

This clonotype was counted at least ten times. The rearrangement joins TRBV27 to TRBJ2-7; D possibly corresponds to TRBD2 (5 bases). The CDR3 length is 14 residues. V dropped 4 bases and J dropped 3 bases, with 13 bases sitting between them. Germline-derived CDR1 and CDR2 are MNHEY and SMNVEV (reference sequence). The CDR3, as DNA: TGTGCCAGCAGTTCACGAGCGGCTTACTACGAGCAGTACTTC. It yields the protein CASSSRAAYYEQYF.

This clonotype was observed a handful of times. The V gene is TRBV15, the J gene TRBJ2-5; possible D gene TRBD2, 7 bases. The germline V gene has CDR1 LNHNV and CDR2 YYDKDF (reference sequence). Trimming left V 3 bases short and J 4 bases short, with 18 bases between. This CDR3 has 16 residues. CDR3 in amino acids: CATSRALGGAPETQYF. CDR3 in DNA: TGTGCCACCAGCAGGGCGTTGGGGGGGGCCCCAGAGACCCAGTACTTC.

In its sample, this clonotype was seen many times. The rearrangement links TRBV21-1 to TRBJ1-5. TRBV21-1 is a recognized pseudogene. This CDR3 spans 12 amino acids. The CDR3 nucleotides are TGTGCCAGCAGCAAAGGAAGTCAGCCCCAGCATTTT. Protein: CASSKGSQPQHF.

This clonotype showed up many times. The rearrangement joins TRBV4-3 to TRBJ2-1, with 9 bases that match TRBD2. CDR1 LGHNA and CDR2 YSLEER come from the germline V gene. The CDR3 consists of 19 residues. The V and J ends lost 1 base and 7 bases, in that order; junction bases with no gene match: 17. The CDR3 sequence: CASSQVRLSGGPHRNEQFF. The CDR3 region has the DNA TGCGCCAGCAGCCAAGTTCGACTAAGCGGGGGGCCCCACCGAAATGAGCAGTTCTTC.